One and the same sample provided the 29 T cell receptor beta chains below, sequenced in a study of cytomegalovirus exposure and HLA in healthy donors. The PCR used 60 Vbeta and 13 Jbeta primers. The table came from immunoSEQ multiplex PCR; TCRdb's copy has only in-frame clones and leaves some out. The table records 180,000 or so clones, 75% to 90% of them present only once. The sample taken for sequencing was PBMCs. These receptor sequences come from a girl between 5 and 17 years old in good health and CMV-seropositive.

This clone was detected a few times. This rearrangement joins TRBV29-1 to TRBJ1-1, with D uncertain. Trimming took 4 bases from V and 5 from J, leaving 8 bases between them. The CDR3 sequence is 11 residues long. Germline V gene lookup returns CDR1 SQVTM and CDR2 ANQGSEA. The CDR3 loop reads CSVVQVTEAFF. For the CDR3, the DNA is TGCAGCGTTGTGCAGGTTACTGAAGCTTTCTTT.

The chain is built from TRBV10-3 and TRBJ1-2; D perhaps matches TRBD1 (6 bases). The V end was cut by 10 bases, the J end by 8 bases, with 29 bases between. The V gene's germline CDR1 is ENHRY and CDR2 SYGVKD. The CDR3 covers 16 residues. CDR3 sequence: CATQELRTEEMGGYTF. The CDR3 DNA is TGTGCCACACAAGAGCTACGGACAGAAGAGATGGGCGGCTACACCTTC.

V gene TRBV27 combines with J gene TRBJ1-2, with D perhaps matching TRBD1 (6 bases). Germline values: CDR1 MNHEY, CDR2 SMNVEV (reference sequence). The CDR3 is made up of 12 amino acids. Trimming removed 10 bases at V and 3 bases at J, with 12 bases between. CDR3 residues: CATGRGYYGYTF. The CDR3 DNA is TGTGCCACCGGGAGGGGGTACTATGGCTACACCTTC.

J is TRBJ1-2 and V is TRBV7-6; no definite D call. Germline assignment: CDR1 SGHVS and CDR2 FNYEAQ. V was shortened by 10 bases and J by 0 bases, with 15 bases between the two germline ends. The length of the CDR3 is 14 residues. CDR3 DNA sequence: TGTGCCATTAGGCGGGGTACCTCTAACTATGGCTACACCTTC. This sequence encodes CAIRRGTSNYGYTF.

The J gene is TRBJ2-1, the V gene TRBV18; 7 bases map to TRBD2. The germline gives CDR1 KGHSH, CDR2 LQKENI. The CDR3 is made up of 16 amino acids. V lost 6 bases, J lost 6 bases, and 14 bases stayed unmatched. Here the CDR3 DNA reads TGTGCCAGCTCCTACCGCGTAGCGGGCGCCGCCAATGAGCAGTTCTTC. Translation: CASSYRVAGAANEQFF.

The chain carries TRBV5-8 and TRBJ1-2, with D perhaps matching TRBD1 (5 bases). Per germline, CDR1 SGHTS and CDR2 YDEGEE. Trimming removed 0 bases from V and 8 bases from J, with 14 bases in between. The CDR3 covers 14 residues. The CDR3, as DNA: TGTGCCAGCAGCTTGGCCGGCGCAGGGAAAGGCTACACCTTC. It yields the protein CASSLAGAGKGYTF.

The J gene is TRBJ2-7, the V gene TRBV5-1, with 9 bases that match TRBD2. Per germline, CDR1 SGHRS and CDR2 YFSETQ. The CDR3 spans 15 residues. J gave up 0 bases and V 4 bases, and 5 bases lay outside the gene matches. This chain's CDR3 is CASSPVSGSSYEQYF. Here the CDR3 DNA reads TGCGCCAGCAGCCCCGTTAGCGGGAGCTCCTACGAGCAGTACTTC.

The V gene is TRBV27, the J gene TRBJ2-7; 13 bases match TRBD2. Looked up from germline, CDR1 is MNHEY and CDR2 is SMNVEV (reference sequence). Losses at the gene ends were 2 bases for V and 4 bases for J; bases not matched to a gene: 5. CDR3 length: 16 residues. The DNA for the CDR3 is TGTGCCAGCAGTTTAATGCGGACTAGCGGGAGATACGAGCAGTACTTC. Its protein product is CASSLMRTSGRYEQYF.

The rearrangement joins TRBV2 to TRBJ2-7, with a tentative D call TRBD1 (5 bases). Germline V CDR1 and CDR2: SNHLY, FYNNEI. The CDR3 length is 14 residues. V lost 3 bases and J lost 2, with 11 bases in between. The CDR3 sequence is CASSEQGPPYEQYF. In nucleotides, the CDR3 is TGTGCCAGCAGTGAGCAGGGCCCCCCCTACGAGCAGTACTTC.

V gene TRBV11-2 combines with J gene TRBJ1-4, with unresolved D. The V gene lost 4 bases and the J gene lost 10 bases, with 19 bases spanning the gap. The germline CDR1 and CDR2 sequences are SGHAT and FQNNGV. This CDR3 has 15 residues. In DNA form, the CDR3 reads TGTGCCAGCAGCTCAGGCCCTGAGGGCCTTGGAAAACTGTTTTTT. Its protein product is CASSSGPEGLGKLFF. Full variable domain (outside the CDR3, taken from reference TRBV11-2 and TRBJ1-4): EAGVAQSPRYKIIEKRQSVAFWCNPISGHATLYWYQQILGQGPKLLIQFQNNGVVDDSQLPKDRFSAERLKGVDSTLKIQPAKLEDSAVYLCASSSGPEGLGKLFFGSGTQLSVL.

This chain links TRBV6-1 with TRBJ1-2; tentative D call: TRBD1 (5 bases). Germline values: CDR1 MNHNS, CDR2 SASEGT. Trimming pared 2 bases from V and 5 bases from J, leaving 18 bases between. The CDR3 runs to 16 residues. The CDR3: CASSEISPIGAYGYTF. CDR3 DNA sequence: TGTGCCAGCAGTGAAATAAGCCCCATTGGGGCATATGGCTACACCTTC.

The V call is TRBV5-1, the J call TRBJ1-1; TRBD1 matches 8 bases. Germline V gene lookup returns CDR1 SGHRS and CDR2 YFSETQ. V shed 4 bases, J shed 8 bases, and the junction held 4 bases outside the gene matches. The CDR3 has 12 amino acids. The CDR3 loop is CASSPGQGEAFF. The DNA for the CDR3 is TGCGCCAGCAGCCCCGGACAGGGCGAAGCTTTCTTT.

The chain couples TRBV29-1 to TRBJ2-5; 7 bases are shared with TRBD2. Germline loops: CDR1 SQVTM, CDR2 ANQGSEA. The J segment lost 1 base and the V segment lost 3 bases, leaving 5 bases of the junction unmatched. CDR3 length equals 14 residues. Here the CDR3 reads CSVDWSGIQETQYF. The CDR3 DNA follows: TGCAGCGTTGACTGGAGCGGGATCCAAGAGACCCAGTACTTC.

This clone appeared a single time. V gene TRBV5-6 combines with J gene TRBJ2-7; TRBD2 agrees at 11 bases. The germline CDR1 and CDR2 sequences are SGHDT and YYEEEE. V shed 2 bases, J shed 5 bases, and the junction held 9 bases outside the gene matches. This CDR3 comprises 16 residues. CDR3 region: CASSFWSSGRPHEQYF. For the CDR3, the DNA is TGTGCCAGCAGCTTCTGGTCTAGCGGGAGGCCCCACGAGCAGTACTTC. Supplemented by reference TRBV5-6 and TRBJ2-7, the full variable domain reads DAGVTQSPTHLIKTRGQQVTLRCSPKSGHDTVSWYQQALGQGPQFIFQYYEEEERQRGNFPDRFSGHQFPNYSSELNVNALLLGDSALYLCASSFWSSGRPHEQYFGPGTRLTVT.

The rearrangement uses TRBV19 and TRBJ2-5, with 11 nucleotides matching TRBD2. CDR3 size: 14 residues. Germline V gene lookup returns CDR1 LNHDA and CDR2 SQIVND (reference sequence). V gave up 5 bases and J gave up 5 bases; unmatched junction bases: 4. CDR3 residues: CASSPSGRTETQYF. In DNA, the CDR3 is TGTGCCAGTAGTCCTAGCGGGAGGACCGAGACCCAGTACTTC.

The chain recombines TRBV5-4 with TRBJ2-3, with 8 bases lining up with TRBD1. The length of the CDR3 is 14 residues. V dropped 4 bases and J dropped 5; count of bases not matched to a gene: 6. Germline V CDR1 and CDR2: SGHNT, YYREEE (reference sequence). The CDR3 spells CASSVDRVVDTQYF. CDR3 nucleotide sequence: TGTGCCAGCAGCGTGGACAGGGTAGTAGATACGCAGTATTTT.

CDR3 sequence: CASGLSGIPESGANVLTF. CDR3 nucleotides: TGTGCTAGTGGTTTGTCAGGGATCCCCGAGTCTGGGGCCAACGTCCTGACTTTC. V is TRBV12-5 and J is TRBJ2-6; D might be TRBD1 (5 bases). This CDR3 is built from 18 residues. With 2 bases removed from V and 1 base from J, the gap between germline ends came to 15 bases. The germline V gene encodes CDR1 LGHNT and CDR2 FRNRAP. The full variable domain, its missing parts supplied by reference TRBV12-5 and TRBJ2-6, is DARVTQTPRHKVTEMGQEVTMRCQPILGHNTVFWYRQTMMQGLELLAYFRNRAPLDDSGMPKDRFSAEMPDATLATLKIQPSEPRDSAVYFCASGLSGIPESGANVLTFGAGSRLTVL.

This chain links TRBV27 with TRBJ2-7; D gene unclear. V lost 2 bases and J lost 4, with 6 bases in between. Looked up from germline, CDR1 is MNHEY and CDR2 is SMNVEV (reference sequence). This CDR3 spans 12 amino acids. For the CDR3, the DNA is TGTGCCAGCAGTTTAAACGGGTACGAGCAGTACTTC. This codes for CASSLNGYEQYF.

Only a few counts were recorded for this clone. The rearrangement joins TRBV4-2 to TRBJ1-1, with D possibly being TRBD1 (5 bases). The ends were cut back, 2 bases at V and 1 base at J, with 14 bases in the middle. The CDR3 contains 16 residues. In germline, CDR1 is LGHNA, CDR2 YNFKEQ. The CDR3 region is CASSQSFGGSNTEAFF. Written as DNA, the CDR3 is TGTGCCAGCAGCCAAAGTTTCGGGGGGTCGAACACTGAAGCTTTCTTT.

This clone was detected once. The DNA of the CDR3 is TGTGCCAGCAGCGTAGGAGTACTCCAAGAGACCCAGTACTTC. Translation: CASSVGVLQETQYF. This rearrangement joins TRBV9 to TRBJ2-5; D gene unclear. The V and J ends lost 0 bases and 1 base respectively, with 7 bases between them. The CDR3 has 14 residues. Looked up from germline, CDR1 is SGDLS and CDR2 is YYNGEE. Supplemented by reference TRBV9 and TRBJ2-5, the full variable domain reads DSGVTQTPKHLITATGQRVTLRCSPRSGDLSVYWYQQSLDQGLQFLIQYYNGEERAKGNILERFSAQQFPDLHSELNLSSLELGDSALYFCASSVGVLQETQYFGPGTRLLVL.

This sequence joins TRBV5-4 and TRBJ1-1; 10 bases line up with TRBD1. CDR3 size: 17 residues. Germline loops: CDR1 SGHNT, CDR2 YYREEE (reference sequence). V lost 1 base and J lost 0; bases outside the gene matches: 6. DNA for the CDR3: TGTGCCAGCAGCTTGTTCCGGGACAGGGGCGTGAACACTGAAGCTTTCTTT. Translated: CASSLFRDRGVNTEAFF. Supplemented by reference TRBV5-4 and TRBJ1-1, the full variable domain reads ETGVTQSPTHLIKTRGQQVTLRCSSQSGHNTVSWYQQALGQGPQFIFQYYREEENGRGNFPPRFSGLQFPNYSSELNVNALELDDSALYLCASSLFRDRGVNTEAFFGQGTRLTVV.

The chain couples TRBV29-1 to TRBJ2-5; no firm D call. V lost 5 bases and J lost 4, with 11 bases in between. The germline V gene encodes CDR1 SQVTM and CDR2 ANQGSEA. This CDR3 is built from 12 residues. The CDR3 here is CSVRLRRETQYF. CDR3 sequence (DNA): TGCAGCGTTCGACTGCGGAGAGAGACCCAGTACTTC.

This chain links TRBV4-3 with TRBJ2-2, with 10 bases identical to TRBD2. Trimming took 0 bases from V and 3 from J; bases not matched to a gene: 1. The CDR3 totals 16 residues. Germline CDR1 and CDR2: LGHNA and YSLEER. CDR3 in DNA: TGCGCCAGCAGCCAAGAACTAGCGGGATACACCGGGGAGCTGTTTTTT. Translation gives CASSQELAGYTGELFF.

The rearrangement uses TRBV9 and TRBJ2-7, with D perhaps matching TRBD2 (6 bases). Germline V gene lookup returns CDR1 SGDLS and CDR2 YYNGEE. V lost 2 bases to trimming and J lost 7 bases, with 19 bases between them. This CDR3 has 15 residues. Here the CDR3 DNA reads TGTGCCAGCAGCGTCACGTCGGGGGATCGCTTAGAGCAGTACTTC. It is translated as CASSVTSGDRLEQYF.

This chain joins TRBV30 and TRBJ2-5, with 8 nucleotides matching TRBD1. This CDR3 spans 13 amino acids. Looked up from germline, CDR1 is GTSNPN and CDR2 is SVGIG (reference sequence). With V trimmed by 4 bases and J by 5 bases, 6 bases remained unmatched. CDR3: CAWKTGGGETQYF. DNA of the CDR3: TGTGCCTGGAAAACAGGGGGTGGGGAGACCCAGTACTTC.

This sequence joins TRBV5-1 and TRBJ2-5; 7 bases align to TRBD2. Germline assignment: CDR1 SGHRS and CDR2 YFSETQ. V shed 1 base, J shed 5 bases, and the junction held 8 bases outside the gene matches. This CDR3 has 15 residues. In DNA form, the CDR3 reads TGCGCCAGCAGCTTGATCGGGGGGAGAGGGGAGACCCAGTACTTC. Translated: CASSLIGGRGETQYF.

The rearrangement links TRBV30 to TRBJ1-2; no clear D gene. This CDR3 is built from 13 residues. V was clipped by 4 bases and J by 5 bases, with 14 bases between them. Per the germline V gene, CDR1 is GTSNPN and CDR2 is SVGIG (reference sequence). DNA for the CDR3: TGTGCCTGGATCTCGGGGATATCGTATGGCTACACCTTC. Protein product: CAWISGISYGYTF.

J is TRBJ1-4 and V is TRBV30; 7 positions agree with TRBD1. The CDR3 sequence is 14 residues long. In germline, CDR1 is GTSNPN, CDR2 SVGIG (reference sequence). The ends lost 5 bases at V and 7 bases at J; junction bases unmatched: 10. CDR3 bases: TGTGCCTGGGCACTAACAGGGGATGGTGAAAAACTGTTTTTT. Its protein is CAWALTGDGEKLFF. Full variable domain (missing parts from reference TRBV30 and TRBJ1-4): SQTIHQWPATLVQPVGSPLSLECTVEGTSNPNLYWYRQAAGRGLQLLFYSVGIGQISSEVPQNLSASRPQDRQFILSSKKLLLSDSGFYLCAWALTGDGEKLFFGSGTQLSVL.

The rearrangement uses TRBV5-6 and TRBJ1-1, with 7 bases identical to TRBD1. Germline CDR1 reads SGHDT; CDR2 reads YYEEEE. V lost 5 bases to trimming and J lost 1 base; unmatched junction nucleotides: 11. The CDR3 spans 16 residues. DNA of the CDR3: TGTGCCAGCAGTCCCGTAACAGGGGCTAAGAACACTGAAGCTTTCTTT. Encoded protein: CASSPVTGAKNTEAFF. The full variable domain, its missing parts supplied by reference TRBV5-6 and TRBJ1-1, is DAGVTQSPTHLIKTRGQQVTLRCSPKSGHDTVSWYQQALGQGPQFIFQYYEEEERQRGNFPDRFSGHQFPNYSSELNVNALLLGDSALYLCASSPVTGAKNTEAFFGQGTRLTVV.